This T cell receptor (beta chain) comes out of a study of blood T cell repertoires in COVID-19. Overall study context: Samples came from the United States, Italy and Spain, spanning acute and convalescent COVID-19.

The cohort comprised adults aged roughly 18 to 100 years residing in about two dozen US areas. Cohort 3 donors counted as recovered after two negative PCRs, clearance, or resolved symptoms. V lost 9 bases and J lost 7, with 18 bases in between. From germline, CDR1 is MNHEY and CDR2 SVGAGI. This CDR3 has 14 amino acids. Original analysis: Amplified reference gene primers provided the basis for estimating nucleated cell counts. Assay used: immunoSEQ multiplex PCR; TCRdb lists only in-frame clones, some missing. V and J calls and clone size come straight from that table; D and trimming were deduced from the DNA. The sample consists of about 350,000 clones, approximately 84% of them appearing once.

The specimen sequenced was PBMCs or T cells enriched from blood (not recorded which). The chain couples TRBV6-5 to TRBJ1-4, with D uncertain. The source is a woman aged 30 to 39 who had recovered from COVID-19. DNA for the CDR3: TGTGCCAGTGCTCCGGGAGCCAGTGGTGAAAAACTGTTTTTT. The encoded protein is CASAPGASGEKLFF.